The 2 T cell receptor beta chains given below trace back to one sample, sequenced in a study of T cell repertoires in cytomegalovirus infection. One entry per CDR3 protein, called by TCRdb with MiXCR from the reads. The table has approximately 910,000 distinct CDR3 sequences, around 32% seen once. These receptors lack a known antigen. Sample: cultured CD8+ T cells from PBMCs, taken from culture after CMV antigen stimulation. The receptors here all came from a human donor in good health (CMV status not recorded). Some clones in this sample may be carry-over from other donors' samples.

The chain uses TRBV11-3 and TRBJ2-2, with 8 bases aligning to TRBD1. The ends lost 5 bases at V and 10 bases at J; junction bases unmatched: 21. The CDR3 has 18 residues. The germline CDR1 and CDR2 sequences are SGHNT and YENEEA. The chain's CDR3 is CASSPRSTGGMHQEELFF. DNA for the CDR3: TGTGCCAGCAGCCCCCGTTCAACAGGGGGTATGCATCAGGAGGAGCTGTTTTTT.

This clonotype was seen a single time. This chain links TRBV20-1 with TRBJ1-2; TRBD1 aligns across 8 bases. Germline V gene sequence: CDR1 DFQATT, CDR2 SNEGSKA (reference sequence). The V gene end was trimmed by 4 bases and the J gene end by 1 base; junction bases not matched to a gene: 11. The CDR3 extends over 16 amino acids. In DNA form, the CDR3 reads TGCAGTGCTACCTCTACAGACAGGGGTCTTAACTATGGCTACACCTTC. Translated: CSATSTDRGLNYGYTF.